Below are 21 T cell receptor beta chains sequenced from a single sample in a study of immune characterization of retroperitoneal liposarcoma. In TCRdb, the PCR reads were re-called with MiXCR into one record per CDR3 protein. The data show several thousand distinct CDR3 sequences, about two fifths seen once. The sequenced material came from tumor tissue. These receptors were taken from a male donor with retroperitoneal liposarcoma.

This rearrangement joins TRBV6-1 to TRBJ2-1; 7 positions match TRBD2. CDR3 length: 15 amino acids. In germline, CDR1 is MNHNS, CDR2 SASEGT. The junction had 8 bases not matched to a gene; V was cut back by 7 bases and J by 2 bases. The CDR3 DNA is TGTGCCAGCAACTCACCAGGGAGGGCCTACAATGAGCAGTTCTTC. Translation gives CASNSPGRAYNEQFF.

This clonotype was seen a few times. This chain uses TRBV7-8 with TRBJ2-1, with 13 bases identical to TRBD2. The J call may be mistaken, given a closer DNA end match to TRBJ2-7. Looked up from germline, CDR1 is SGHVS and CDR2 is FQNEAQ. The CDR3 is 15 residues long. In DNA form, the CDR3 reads TGTGCCAGCAGCTTAGGACTAGCGGGAGGCGGAGAGCAGTACTTC. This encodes CASSLGLAGGGEQYF.

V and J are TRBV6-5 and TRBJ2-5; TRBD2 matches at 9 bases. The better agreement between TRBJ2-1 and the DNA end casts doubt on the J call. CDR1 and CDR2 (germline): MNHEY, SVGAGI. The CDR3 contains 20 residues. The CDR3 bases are TGTGCCAGCAGTACACAAGCGGGGGGCCCAAAGCCCCAGTACCAAGAGACCCAGTTCTTC. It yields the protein CASSTQAGGPKPQYQETQFF.

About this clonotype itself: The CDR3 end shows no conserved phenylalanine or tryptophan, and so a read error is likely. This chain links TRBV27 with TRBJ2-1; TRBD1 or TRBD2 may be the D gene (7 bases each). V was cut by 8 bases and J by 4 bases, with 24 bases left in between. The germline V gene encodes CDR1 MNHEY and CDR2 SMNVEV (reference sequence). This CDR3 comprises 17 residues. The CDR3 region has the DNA TGTGCCAGCCGGGCGGGAGCAGGGGGGAAACCTTACAATGAGCAGTTCTCC. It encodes CASRAGAGGKPYNEQFS.

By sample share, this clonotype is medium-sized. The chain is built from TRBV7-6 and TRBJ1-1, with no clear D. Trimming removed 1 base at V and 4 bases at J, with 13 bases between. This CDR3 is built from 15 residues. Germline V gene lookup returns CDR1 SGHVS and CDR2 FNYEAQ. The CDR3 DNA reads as TGTGCCAGCAGCTTAGATACCGGAGAGGGCACTGAAGCTTTCTTT. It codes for CASSLDTGEGTEAFF.

As DNA, the CDR3 is TGTGCCAGCAGTCCGACAGGGTTCTACGAGCAGTACTTC. It is translated as CASSPTGFYEQYF. This chain connects TRBV6-1 to TRBJ2-5; 7 bases line up with TRBD1. The J call is doubtful: the DNA matches TRBJ2-7 better. The V gene's germline CDR1 is MNHNS and CDR2 SASEGT. The CDR3 covers 13 residues.

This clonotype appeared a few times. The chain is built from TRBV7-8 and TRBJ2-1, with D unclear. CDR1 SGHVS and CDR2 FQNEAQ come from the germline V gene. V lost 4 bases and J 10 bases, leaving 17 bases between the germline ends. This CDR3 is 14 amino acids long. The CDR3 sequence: CASSSPEGFPEQFF. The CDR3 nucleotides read TGTGCCAGCAGCTCCCCGGAAGGGTTTCCCGAGCAGTTCTTC.

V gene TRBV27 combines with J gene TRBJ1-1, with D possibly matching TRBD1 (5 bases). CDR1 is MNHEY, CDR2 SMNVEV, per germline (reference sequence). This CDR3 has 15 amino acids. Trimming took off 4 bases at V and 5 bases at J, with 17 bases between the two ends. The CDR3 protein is CASSSPPGLGTEAFF. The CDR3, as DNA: TGTGCCAGCAGTTCACCCCCGGGACTGGGAACTGAAGCTTTCTTT.

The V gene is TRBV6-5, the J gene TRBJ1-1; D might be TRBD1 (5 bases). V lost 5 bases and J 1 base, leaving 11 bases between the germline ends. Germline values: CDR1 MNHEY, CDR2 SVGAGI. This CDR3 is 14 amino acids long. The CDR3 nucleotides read TGTGCCAGCAGTGATAAGGGGCGGAACACTGAAGCTTTCTTT. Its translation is CASSDKGRNTEAFF.

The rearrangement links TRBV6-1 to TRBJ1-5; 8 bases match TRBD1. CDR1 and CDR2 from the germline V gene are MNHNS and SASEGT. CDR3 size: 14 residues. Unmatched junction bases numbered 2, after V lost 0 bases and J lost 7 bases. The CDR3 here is CASSEADRGQPQHF. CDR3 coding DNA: TGTGCCAGCAGTGAAGCTGACAGGGGCCAGCCCCAGCATTTT.

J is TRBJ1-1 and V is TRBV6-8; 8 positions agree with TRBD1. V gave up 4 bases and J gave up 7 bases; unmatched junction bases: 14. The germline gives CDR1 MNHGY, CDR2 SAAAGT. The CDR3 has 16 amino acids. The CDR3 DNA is TGTGCCAGCAGTTCGCCCACTCTCGGGACAGGCATTGAAGCTTTCTTT. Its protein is CASSSPTLGTGIEAFF.

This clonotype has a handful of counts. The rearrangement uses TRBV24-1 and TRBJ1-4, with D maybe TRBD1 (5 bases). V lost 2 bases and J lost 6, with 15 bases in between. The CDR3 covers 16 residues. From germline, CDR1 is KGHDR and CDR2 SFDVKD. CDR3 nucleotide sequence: TGTGCCACCAGTGATTCCGACCAGGGCGAGCATGAAAAACTGTTTTTT. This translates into CATSDSDQGEHEKLFF.

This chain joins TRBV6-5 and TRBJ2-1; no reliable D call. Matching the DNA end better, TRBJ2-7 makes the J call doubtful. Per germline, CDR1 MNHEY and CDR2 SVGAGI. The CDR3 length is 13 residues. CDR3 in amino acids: CASSYWRLYEQYF. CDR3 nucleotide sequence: TGTGCCAGCAGTTACTGGCGGCTCTACGAGCAGTACTTC.

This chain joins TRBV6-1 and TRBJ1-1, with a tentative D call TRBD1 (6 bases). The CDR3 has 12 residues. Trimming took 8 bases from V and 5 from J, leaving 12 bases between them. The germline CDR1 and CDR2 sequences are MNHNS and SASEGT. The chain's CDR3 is CASAWGRTEAFF. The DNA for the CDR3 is TGTGCCAGCGCCTGGGGGCGGACTGAAGCTTTCTTT.

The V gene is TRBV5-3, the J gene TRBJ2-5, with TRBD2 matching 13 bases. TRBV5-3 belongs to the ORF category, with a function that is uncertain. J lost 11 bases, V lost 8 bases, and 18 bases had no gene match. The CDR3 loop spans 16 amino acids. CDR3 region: CASSPGLAGAYNEQYF. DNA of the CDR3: TGTGCCAGCAGCCCCGGACTAGCGGGGGCCTACAATGAGCAGTACTTC.

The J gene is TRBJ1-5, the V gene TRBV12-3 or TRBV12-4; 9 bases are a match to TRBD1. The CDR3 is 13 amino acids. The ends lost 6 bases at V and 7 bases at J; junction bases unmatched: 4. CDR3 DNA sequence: TGTGCCAGCAGAGGACAGGGGAGGCAGCCCCAGCATTTT. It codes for CASRGQGRQPQHF.

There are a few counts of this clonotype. The CDR3 spells CASGRDWGNSPLHF. CDR3 DNA sequence: TGTGCCAGTGGGAGGGATTGGGGGAATTCACCCCTCCACTTT. The rearrangement links TRBV6-1 to TRBJ1-6; D possibly corresponds to TRBD1 (5 bases). Germline loops: CDR1 MNHNS, CDR2 SASEGT. This CDR3 comprises 14 residues. The V end lost 9 bases, the J end lost 7 bases, and 16 bases lay between the germline ends.

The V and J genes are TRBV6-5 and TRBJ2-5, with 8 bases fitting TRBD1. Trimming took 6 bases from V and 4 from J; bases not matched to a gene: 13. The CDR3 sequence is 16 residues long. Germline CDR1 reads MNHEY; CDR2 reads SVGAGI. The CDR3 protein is CASSSPGGPSPETQYF. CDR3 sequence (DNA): TGTGCCAGCAGCTCCCCAGGGGGCCCTTCCCCAGAGACCCAGTACTTC.

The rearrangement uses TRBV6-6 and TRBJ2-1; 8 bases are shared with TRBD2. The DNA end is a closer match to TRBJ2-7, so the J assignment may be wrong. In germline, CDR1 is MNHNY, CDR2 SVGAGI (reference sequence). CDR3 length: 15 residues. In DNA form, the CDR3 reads TGTGCCAGCAGTTACAGGGTAGCGGGACGCTACGAGCAGTACTTC. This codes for CASSYRVAGRYEQYF.

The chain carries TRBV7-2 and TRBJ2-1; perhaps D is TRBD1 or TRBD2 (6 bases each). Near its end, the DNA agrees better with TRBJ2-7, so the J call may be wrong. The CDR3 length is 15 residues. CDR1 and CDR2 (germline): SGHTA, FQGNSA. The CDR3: CASSLDGGLYNEQYF. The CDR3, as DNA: TGTGCCAGCAGCTTAGACGGGGGCCTGTACAATGAGCAGTACTTC.

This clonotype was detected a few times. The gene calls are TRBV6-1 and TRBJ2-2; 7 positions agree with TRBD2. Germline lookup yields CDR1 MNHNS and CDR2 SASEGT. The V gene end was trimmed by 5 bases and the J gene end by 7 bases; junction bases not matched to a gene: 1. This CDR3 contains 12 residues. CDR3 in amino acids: CASSIAGGELFF. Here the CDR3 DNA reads TGTGCCAGCAGTATAGCGGGCGGGGAGCTGTTTTTT.